The 20 T cell receptor beta chains given below trace back to one sample, sequenced in a study of shared T cell receptors in the human thymus. Libraries were prepared by immunoSEQ multiplex PCR; TCRdb keeps only in-frame clonotypes and omits some of them. The data contain just under 550,000 clones, approximately 80% of them singletons. These data were also filed under a second study, of human thymus T cells.

The sequencing sample was made of thymocytes. The receptors derive from a boy younger than two with a congenital heart defect.

This clone was seen only once. The chain carries TRBV19 and TRBJ2-2; TRBD2 matches at 9 bases. CDR1 and CDR2 from the germline V gene are LNHDA and SQIVND (reference sequence). V was pared by 7 bases and J by 3 bases, with 9 bases of the junction left unmatched. The CDR3 has 16 amino acids. This CDR3 is CASTQVAGDYTGELFF. CDR3 bases: TGTGCCAGTACCCAGGTAGCGGGAGATTACACCGGGGAGCTGTTTTTT. The variable domain in full, with the rest retrieved from reference TRBV19 and TRBJ2-2, is DGGITQSPKYLFRKEGQNVTLSCEQNLNHDAMYWYRQDPGQGLRLIYYSQIVNDFQKGDIAEGYSVSREKKESFPLTVTSAQKNPTAFYLCASTQVAGDYTGELFFGEGSRLTVL.

The V gene is TRBV20-1, the J gene TRBJ2-5; D not certain. The germline gives CDR1 DFQATT, CDR2 SNEGSKA (reference sequence). This CDR3 region has 11 residues. With 4 bases removed from V and 3 bases from J, the gap between germline ends came to 6 bases. The CDR3 nucleotides read TGCAGTGCTATTTGCGAAGAGACCCAGTACTTC. This codes for CSAICEETQYF.

The chain uses TRBV14 and TRBJ1-2; 9 bases are a match to TRBD1. The V and J ends lost 6 bases and 8 bases, in that order; junction bases with no gene match: 7. The CDR3 runs to 13 residues. Germline-derived CDR1 and CDR2 are SGHDN and FVKESK. The CDR3 protein is CASRRGDRDGYTF. In nucleotides, the CDR3 is TGTGCCAGCAGACGGGGGGACAGGGACGGCTACACCTTC.

The V and J genes are TRBV18 and TRBJ2-7; 8 nucleotides align to TRBD2. Looked up from germline, CDR1 is KGHSH and CDR2 is LQKENI. After removal of 3 bases from V and 2 bases from J, the junction contained 12 bases not matched to a gene. The CDR3 extends over 17 amino acids. CDR3 sequence (DNA): TGTGCCAGCTCACCCGGGGGTAGCGGGATAATTGCCTACGAGCAGTACTTC. It specifies CASSPGGSGIIAYEQYF. Variable domain in full (rest from reference TRBV18 and TRBJ2-7): NAGVMQNPRHLVRRRGQEARLRCSPMKGHSHVYWYRQLPEEGLKFMVYLQKENIIDESGMPKERFSAEFPKEGPSILRIQQVVRGDSAAYFCASSPGGSGIIAYEQYFGPGTRLTVT.

The rearrangement links TRBV27 to TRBJ1-2, with TRBD1 identical over 9 bases. Unmatched junction bases numbered 5, after V lost 4 bases and J lost 2 bases. Germline CDR1 is MNHEY and CDR2 is SMNVEV (reference sequence). The CDR3 runs to 15 residues. CDR3 in DNA: TGTGCCAGCAGTTCCCGGGACAGGGAAAACTATGGCTACACCTTC. It encodes CASSSRDRENYGYTF.

This sequence joins TRBV19 and TRBJ1-5; 8 bases align to TRBD1. Germline CDR1 and CDR2: LNHDA and SQIVND (reference sequence). The CDR3 loop spans 14 amino acids. Unmatched junction bases numbered 6, after V lost 7 bases and J lost 4 bases. CDR3 residues: CASTGTGTNQPQHF. CDR3 DNA sequence: TGTGCCAGTACCGGGACAGGAACTAATCAGCCCCAGCATTTT.

This clone was observed once. This chain connects TRBV27 to TRBJ2-1, with 14 bases aligning to TRBD2. The CDR3 extends over 16 amino acids. Unmatched junction bases numbered 8, after V lost 5 bases and J lost 8 bases. CDR1 and CDR2 from the germline V gene are MNHEY and SMNVEV (reference sequence). Here the CDR3 reads CASSGGLAGELDEQFF. The DNA of the CDR3 is TGTGCCAGCAGTGGGGGACTAGCGGGAGAGCTAGATGAGCAGTTCTTC.

The rearrangement links TRBV9 to TRBJ1-2; the match to TRBD1 covers 8 bases. Losses at the gene ends were 0 bases for V and 9 bases for J; bases not matched to a gene: 10. In germline, CDR1 is SGDLS, CDR2 YYNGEE. This CDR3 is built from 15 residues. CDR3 amino acids: CASSVESRQGNCYTF. DNA of the CDR3: TGTGCCAGCAGCGTAGAAAGCCGACAGGGGAACTGCTACACCTTC.

The J gene is TRBJ2-5, the V gene TRBV29-1; D remains unclear. Trimming pared 8 bases from V and 0 bases from J, leaving 16 bases between. The CDR3 has 14 amino acids. Per germline, CDR1 SQVTM and CDR2 ANQGSEA. CDR3 nucleotides: TGCAGCTCGGTCCCGGGTCCGTACCAAGAGACCCAGTACTTC. Its protein product is CSSVPGPYQETQYF.

The V gene is TRBV10-1, the J gene TRBJ2-6, with 11 positions matching TRBD2. Looked up from germline, CDR1 is WNHNN and CDR2 is SYGVQD (reference sequence). The CDR3 consists of 19 residues. V lost 2 bases and J lost 0; bases outside the gene matches: 6. The CDR3, as DNA: TGCGCCAGCAGTGAGAGGGGGACTAGCGGAGACTCTGGGGCCAACGTCCTGACTTTC. This translates into CASSERGTSGDSGANVLTF.

The chain has TRBV27 and TRBJ2-7; the match to TRBD2 covers 7 bases. V was clipped by 3 bases and J by 4 bases; unmatched bases: 15. The CDR3 consists of 17 residues. In germline, CDR1 is MNHEY, CDR2 SMNVEV (reference sequence). CDR3 nucleotide sequence: TGTGCCAGCAGTTTGGGGCTGGGAAGCGGGGCCCTATACGAGCAGTACTTC. Protein product: CASSLGLGSGALYEQYF.

CDR3 amino acids: CASRGQRLDDEQYF. The CDR3 region has the DNA TGCGCCAGCAGAGGTCAGCGACTCGACGACGAGCAGTACTTC. The chain has TRBV5-1 and TRBJ2-7; the D is unclear. Germline CDR1 and CDR2: SGHRS and YFSETQ. Trimming cost V 5 bases and J 5 bases, with 17 bases left between them. CDR3 length equals 14 residues.

The chain has TRBV7-6 and TRBJ2-2, with 9 bases lining up with TRBD2. CDR3 length equals 17 residues. CDR1 is SGHVS and CDR2 is FNYEAQ in the germline V gene. V shed 3 bases, J shed 2 bases, and the junction held 7 bases outside the gene matches. The CDR3 protein is CASSLVSGRTNTGELFF. The CDR3 region has the DNA TGTGCCAGCAGCTTGGTGAGCGGGAGGACTAACACCGGGGAGCTGTTTTTT.

The rearrangement links TRBV28 to TRBJ1-5; 7 nucleotides line up with TRBD1. The CDR3 spans 15 residues. V trimming: 6 bases; J trimming: 0 bases; junction bases outside the gene matches: 5. The V gene's germline CDR1 is MDHEN and CDR2 SYDVKM. CDR3 nucleotides: TGTGCCAGCAGATCGGACAGGAATAGCAATCAGCCCCAGCATTTT. Protein: CASRSDRNSNQPQHF.

The chain uses TRBV2 and TRBJ2-1; 9 bases line up with TRBD2. The germline gives CDR1 SNHLY, CDR2 FYNNEI. The CDR3 contains 13 residues. The V and J ends lost 9 bases and 5 bases, in that order; junction bases with no gene match: 5. CDR3 sequence: CARQGLADNEQFF. The CDR3 nucleotides read TGTGCCAGACAGGGACTAGCAGACAATGAGCAGTTCTTC.

This chain uses TRBV6-1 with TRBJ1-1; 9 bases are shared with TRBD1. Germline CDR1 and CDR2: MNHNS and SASEGT. With V trimmed by 5 bases and J by 5 bases, 9 bases remained unmatched. The CDR3 is 15 residues long. The CDR3 is CASSPIQGARTEAFF. CDR3 DNA: TGTGCCAGCAGTCCGATACAGGGGGCTCGGACTGAAGCTTTCTTT.

The chain carries TRBV7-9 and TRBJ1-4; tentative D call: TRBD1 (6 bases). The germline V and J ends were trimmed by 5 bases and 10 bases, with 17 bases remaining between them. Per the germline V gene, CDR1 is SEHNR and CDR2 is FQNEAQ (reference sequence). This CDR3 has 14 residues. The CDR3 is CASSPRKQGGKLFF. CDR3 coding DNA: TGTGCCAGCAGCCCAAGAAAACAGGGTGGAAAACTGTTTTTT.

The chain combines TRBV29-1 with TRBJ2-5; tentatively, D is TRBD1 (6 bases). CDR1 and CDR2 (germline): SQVTM, ANQGSEA. The CDR3 spans 14 residues. V lost 3 bases and J lost 7, with 18 bases in between. This CDR3 is CSVERPMDRWTQYF. CDR3 nucleotide sequence: TGCAGCGTTGAGAGACCTATGGACAGATGGACCCAGTACTTC.

The rearrangement links TRBV7-6 to TRBJ2-5, with D uncertain. The DNA end favors TRBJ2-7, so the J call may be wrong. The germline CDR1 and CDR2 sequences are SGHVS and FNYEAQ. The CDR3 is 13 residues long. CDR3 residues: CASSQYSSYEQYF. DNA of the CDR3: TGTGCCAGCAGCCAATACTCCTCCTACGAGCAGTACTTC.

This clone was recorded a few times. The chain carries TRBV28 and TRBJ1-3; D not resolved. Trimming pared 6 bases from V and 0 bases from J, leaving 6 bases between. The CDR3 contains 13 residues. The germline CDR1 and CDR2 sequences are MDHEN and SYDVKM. CDR3 amino acids: CASSYLSGNTIYF. The CDR3 nucleotides read TGTGCCAGCAGCTATCTCTCTGGAAACACCATATATTTT. Using reference TRBV28 and TRBJ1-3 for the parts outside the CDR3, the full variable domain is DVKVTQSSRYLVKRTGEKVFLECVQDMDHENMFWYRQDPGLGLRLIYFSYDVKMKEKGDIPEGYSVSREKKERFSLILESASTNQTSMYLCASSYLSGNTIYFGEGSWLTVV.